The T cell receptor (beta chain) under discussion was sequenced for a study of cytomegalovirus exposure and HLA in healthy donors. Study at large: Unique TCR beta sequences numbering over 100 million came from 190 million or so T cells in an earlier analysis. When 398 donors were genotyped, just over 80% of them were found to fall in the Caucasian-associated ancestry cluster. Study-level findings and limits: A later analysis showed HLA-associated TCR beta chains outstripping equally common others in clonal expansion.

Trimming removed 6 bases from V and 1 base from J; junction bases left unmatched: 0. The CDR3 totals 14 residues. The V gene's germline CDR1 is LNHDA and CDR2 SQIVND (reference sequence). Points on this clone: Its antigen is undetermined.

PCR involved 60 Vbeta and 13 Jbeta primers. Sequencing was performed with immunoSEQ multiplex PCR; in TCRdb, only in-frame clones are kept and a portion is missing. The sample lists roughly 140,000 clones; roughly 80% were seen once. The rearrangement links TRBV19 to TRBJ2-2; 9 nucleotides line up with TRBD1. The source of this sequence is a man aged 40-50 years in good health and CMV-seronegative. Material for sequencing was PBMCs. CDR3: CASRTGGNTGELFF. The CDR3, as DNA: TGTGCCAGTAGGACAGGGGGGAACACCGGGGAGCTGTTTTTT. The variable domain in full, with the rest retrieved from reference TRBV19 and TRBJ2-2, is DGGITQSPKYLFRKEGQNVTLSCEQNLNHDAMYWYRQDPGQGLRLIYYSQIVNDFQKGDIAEGYSVSREKKESFPLTVTSAQKNPTAFYLCASRTGGNTGELFFGEGSRLTVL.